This T cell receptor beta chain was observed in a study of blood T cell repertoires in COVID-19. Study-wide context: Specimens from acute and convalescent COVID-19 originated in the United States, Italy and Spain. Sample material is recorded as cDNA or gDNA derived from T cells, B-cell-depleted T cells, or PBMCs.

V lost 2 bases, J lost 7 bases, and 8 bases stayed unmatched. The CDR3 runs to 14 residues. Germline CDR1 and CDR2: MNHEY and SVGAGI. Methods used by the authors: For nucleated cells, counts were estimated from reference gene primer amplification. TCRdb's table, derived via immunoSEQ multiplex PCR, lists solely in-frame clones and lacks some. The V and J calls and clone size are taken from that table; D and trimming were inferred from the DNA. The table has some 490,000 clones, 80% to 90% seen once. The chain has TRBV6-5 and TRBJ2-7, with TRBD2 matching over 7 bases. The sample consisted of peripheral blood. The receptor's source is a human donor in a cohort sampled during active COVID-19. CDR3 sequence: CASSYVGGPREQYF. The CDR3 DNA sequence: TGTGCCAGCAGTTACGTGGGAGGGCCGAGGGAGCAGTACTTC.